This TCR beta chain was retrieved from a study of PD-L1 blockade in urothelial cancer. General study points: Durable-benefit patients expanded tumor-associated blood clones more at 3 weeks. Better survival was predicted when blood TCR clonality before treatment fell below the median.

As concerns this clone: Its antigen is not identified.

V lost 0 bases and J lost 2; bases outside the gene matches: 8. This CDR3 region has 17 residues. Germline V gene lookup returns CDR1 LNHNV and CDR2 YYDKDF (reference sequence). Libraries were prepared by immunoSEQ multiplex PCR; TCRdb keeps only in-frame clonotypes and omits some of them. In the table there are tens of thousands of clones, roughly 88% of which are singletons. Time point defined: pretreatment peripheral blood. This receptor was identified in a man between 65 and 85 years old with urothelial cancer. Specimen: PBMCs, collected around atezolizumab (anti-PD-L1) treatment. The J gene is TRBJ2-5, the V gene TRBV15, with 8 bases lining up with TRBD1. The CDR3 region is CATSREWHRGVQETQYF. CDR3 bases: TGTGCCACCAGCAGAGAATGGCACAGGGGGGTACAAGAGACCCAGTACTTC.